This T cell receptor beta chain was identified in a study of OX40 agonist ivuxolimab in advanced cancers. Study-wide background: Dose-escalation cases comprised hepatocellular carcinoma, melanoma, renal cell or head and neck cancer. Under the entry rules, prior anti-PD-1, anti-PD-L1 or anti-CTLA-4 therapy was allowed, and more than 35% had some.

Enrollment shut out patients with autoimmune disease history or systemic immunosuppression. A word on this clone: Its antigen is unidentified.

The germline gives CDR1 SGHNT, CDR2 YYREEE (reference sequence). This CDR3 region has 14 residues. V lost 3 bases and J lost 10; bases outside the gene matches: 11. Sequenced by immunoSEQ multiplex PCR; TCRdb stores in-frame clones only, minus some. The sample consists of tens of thousands of clones, less than 95% of them appearing once. Findings of the study overall: There was clonal expansion of CD4+ and CD8+ blood T cells by week 6 at 0.1 to 3.0 mg/kg.

The TCR originated in an adult with an advanced solid tumor such as melanoma, head and neck, liver or kidney cancer. The sequenced sample was CD4+ or CD8+ T cells sorted from blood, obtained in a trial of the OX40 agonist ivuxolimab. The chain combines TRBV5-4 with TRBJ1-1; TRBD1 matches 8 bases. This CDR3 reads CASSYVGQGSGAFF. CDR3 nucleotide sequence: TGTGCCAGCAGCTATGTCGGACAGGGTAGTGGAGCTTTCTTT.